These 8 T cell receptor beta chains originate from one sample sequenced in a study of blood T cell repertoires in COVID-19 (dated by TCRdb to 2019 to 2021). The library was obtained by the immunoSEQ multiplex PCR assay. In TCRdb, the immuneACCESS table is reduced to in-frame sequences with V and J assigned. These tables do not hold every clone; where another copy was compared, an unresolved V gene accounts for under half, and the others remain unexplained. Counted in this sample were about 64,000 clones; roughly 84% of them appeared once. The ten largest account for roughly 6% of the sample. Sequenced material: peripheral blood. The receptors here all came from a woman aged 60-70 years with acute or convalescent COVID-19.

For the CDR3, the DNA is TGCGCCAGCAGGCAGGACGCCTTCCAGGGGAACTATGGCTACACCTTC. It codes for CASRQDAFQGNYGYTF. The rearrangement joins TRBV5-1 to TRBJ1-2; TRBD1 might be the D (6 bases). Trimming pared 5 bases from V and 2 bases from J, leaving 19 bases between. Germline V gene sequence: CDR1 SGHRS, CDR2 YFSETQ. The CDR3 is 16 residues long.

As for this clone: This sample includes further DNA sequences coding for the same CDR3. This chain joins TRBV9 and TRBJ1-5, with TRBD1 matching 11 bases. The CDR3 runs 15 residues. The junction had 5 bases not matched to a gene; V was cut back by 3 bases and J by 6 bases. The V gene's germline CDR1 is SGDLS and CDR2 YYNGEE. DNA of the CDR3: TGTGCCAGCAGCGCAGGGACAGGGGGAGGTCAGCCCCAGCATTTT. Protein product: CASSAGTGGGQPQHF. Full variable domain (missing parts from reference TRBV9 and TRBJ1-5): DSGVTQTPKHLITATGQRVTLRCSPRSGDLSVYWYQQSLDQGLQFLIQYYNGEERAKGNILERFSAQQFPDLHSELNLSSLELGDSALYFCASSAGTGGGQPQHFGDGTRLSIL.

In DNA, the CDR3 is TGTGCCAGCAGCGGAATTCAGGGCACAGATACGCAGTATTTT. This encodes CASSGIQGTDTQYF. The chain couples TRBV11-2 to TRBJ2-3; D remains ambiguous. Germline loops: CDR1 SGHAT, CDR2 FQNNGV. V dropped 5 bases and J dropped 1 base, with 10 bases sitting between them. The CDR3 has 14 amino acids.

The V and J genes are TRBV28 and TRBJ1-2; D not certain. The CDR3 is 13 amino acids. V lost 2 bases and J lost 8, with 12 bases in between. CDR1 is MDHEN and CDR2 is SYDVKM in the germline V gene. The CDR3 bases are TGTGCCAGCAGTTTAAGAGGTGAGAGAGGCTACACCTTC. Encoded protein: CASSLRGERGYTF.

CDR3 region: CASSPSESGAEAFF. DNA for the CDR3: TGTGCCAGCTCACCATCAGAATCGGGTGCTGAAGCTTTCTTT. The V and J genes are TRBV18 and TRBJ1-1; D call uncertain. The CDR3 is 14 residues long. V lost 2 bases to trimming and J lost 6 bases, with 13 bases between them. Looked up from germline, CDR1 is KGHSH and CDR2 is LQKENI.

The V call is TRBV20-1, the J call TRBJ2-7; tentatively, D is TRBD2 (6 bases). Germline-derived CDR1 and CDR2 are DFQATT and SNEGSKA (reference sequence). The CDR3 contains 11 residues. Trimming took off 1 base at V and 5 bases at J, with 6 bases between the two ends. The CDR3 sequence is CSARGGDEQYF. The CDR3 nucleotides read TGCAGTGCTAGAGGGGGGGACGAGCAGTACTTC.

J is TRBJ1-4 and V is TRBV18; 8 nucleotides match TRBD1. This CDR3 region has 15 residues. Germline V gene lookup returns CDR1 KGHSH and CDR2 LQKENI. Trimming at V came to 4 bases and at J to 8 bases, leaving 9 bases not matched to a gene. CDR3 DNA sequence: TGTGCCAGCTCACTGGACAGGGATGCAACCGAAAAACTGTTTTTT. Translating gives CASSLDRDATEKLFF.

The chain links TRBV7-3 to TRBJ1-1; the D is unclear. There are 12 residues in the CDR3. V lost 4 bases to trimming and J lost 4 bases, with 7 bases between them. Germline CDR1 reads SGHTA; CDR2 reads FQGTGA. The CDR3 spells CASSSPGTEAFF. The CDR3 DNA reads TGTGCCAGCAGCTCCCCCGGCACTGAAGCTTTCTTT. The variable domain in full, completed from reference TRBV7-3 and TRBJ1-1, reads GAGVSQTPSNKVTEKGKYVELRCDPISGHTALYWYRQSLGQGPEFLIYFQGTGAADDSGLPNDRFFAVRPEGSVSTLKIQRTERGDSAVYLCASSSPGTEAFFGQGTRLTVV.